This T cell receptor (beta chain) was captured by sequencing in a study of lymphopenia after photon versus proton radiotherapy. Findings and caveats of the study: Authors raise, but do not show, better survival with proton therapy.

Some clones are missing from TCRdb's copy, which holds only in-frame ones; the method was immunoSEQ multiplex PCR. The sample lists roughly 17,000 clones, 92% occurring once. With respect to this clone: The antigen is unknown.

Germline CDR1 and CDR2: MRHNA and SNTAGT. The germline V and J ends were trimmed by 10 bases and 7 bases, with 13 bases remaining between them. CDR3 length equals 12 residues. This sequence was found in a middle-aged woman with cholangiocarcinoma. The chain links TRBV6-4 to TRBJ2-2, with D perhaps TRBD2 (5 bases). The sample was peripheral blood, taken from a patient treated with photon-based radiotherapy. The chain's CDR3 is CATSGDHGELFF. The CDR3 DNA follows: TGTGCCACCTCCGGGGATCACGGGGAGCTGTTTTTT.